This TCR beta chain was obtained from a study of CD8+ T cells in alopecia areata. Study-level points and caveats: Against the mouse data, patients shared TCRs less clearly, possibly for HLA reasons. Many of the expanded lesional clones endured in scalp and blood while on tofacitinib.

With respect to this clone: Its antigen remains unidentified.

The treatment is: oral pan-JAK inhibitor, 5-10 mg twice daily. After isolation, RNA underwent reverse transcription to generate cDNA as the sequencing template. Assay: immunoSEQ multiplex PCR; the TCRdb copy retains only in-frame clones and omits some. The sample carries under 200,000 clones, less than 70% recorded once. The germline V and J ends were trimmed by 4 bases and 10 bases, with 23 bases remaining between them. The germline gives CDR1 MNHEY, CDR2 SMNVEV (reference sequence). The CDR3 is 17 amino acids. The rearrangement links TRBV27 to TRBJ1-6; D might be TRBD1 (5 bases). This receptor was identified in a human donor with alopecia areata. The specimen was CD4+ T cells sorted from blood, collected at week 24, from a patient treated with tofacitinib. This chain's CDR3 is CASSSYPMGGVNSPLHF. CDR3 nucleotides: TGTGCCAGCAGTTCATACCCGATGGGGGGGGTGAACTCACCCCTCCACTTT.